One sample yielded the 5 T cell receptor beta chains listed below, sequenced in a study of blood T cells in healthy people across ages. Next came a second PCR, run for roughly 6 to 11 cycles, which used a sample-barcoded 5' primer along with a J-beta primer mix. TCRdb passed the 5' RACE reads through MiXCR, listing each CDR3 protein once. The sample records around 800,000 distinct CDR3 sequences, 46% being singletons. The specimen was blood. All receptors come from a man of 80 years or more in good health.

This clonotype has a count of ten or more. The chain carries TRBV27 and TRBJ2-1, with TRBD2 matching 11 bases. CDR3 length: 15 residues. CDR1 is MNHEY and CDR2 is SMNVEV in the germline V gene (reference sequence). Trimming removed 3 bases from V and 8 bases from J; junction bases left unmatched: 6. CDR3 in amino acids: CASSLKLAGDDEQFF. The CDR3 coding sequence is TGTGCCAGCAGTTTGAAACTAGCGGGAGACGATGAGCAGTTCTTC.

The DNA for the CDR3 is TGTGCCAGCCTCCTTAGCACGGTCTCTTATGGCTACACCTTC. Encoded protein: CASLLSTVSYGYTF. The chain uses TRBV7-9 and TRBJ1-2; D call uncertain. Per the germline V gene, CDR1 is SEHNR and CDR2 is FQNEAQ (reference sequence). This CDR3 has 14 amino acids. Trimming shortened V by 8 bases and J by 5 bases, and 18 bases separated the two germline ends.

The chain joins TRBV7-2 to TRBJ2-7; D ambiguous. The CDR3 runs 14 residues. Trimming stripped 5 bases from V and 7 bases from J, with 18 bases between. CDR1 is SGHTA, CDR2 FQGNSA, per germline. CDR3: CASSPPGNYNEQYF. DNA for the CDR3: TGTGCCAGCAGCCCACCAGGCAATTACAATGAGCAGTACTTC.

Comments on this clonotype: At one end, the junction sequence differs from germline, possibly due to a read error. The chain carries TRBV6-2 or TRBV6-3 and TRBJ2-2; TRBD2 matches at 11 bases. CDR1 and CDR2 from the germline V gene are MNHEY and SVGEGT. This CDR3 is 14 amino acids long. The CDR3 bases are TGTGCCAGCATTCTAGCGGGAGGCGTCGGGGAGCTGTTTTTC. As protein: CASILAGGVGELFF.

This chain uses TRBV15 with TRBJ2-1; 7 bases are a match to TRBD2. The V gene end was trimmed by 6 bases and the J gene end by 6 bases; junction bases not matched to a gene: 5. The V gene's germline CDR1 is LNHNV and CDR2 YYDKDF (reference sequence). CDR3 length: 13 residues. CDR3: CATRRESANEQFF. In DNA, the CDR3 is TGTGCCACCAGGCGGGAGTCGGCCAATGAGCAGTTCTTC.